One TCR beta chain is described in this entry. What it recognizes is unknown. J lost 5 bases, V lost 7 bases, and 4 bases had no gene match. The CDR3 covers 12 residues. CDR1 and CDR2 (germline): SQVTM, ANQGSEA. This record comes from a study of cytomegalovirus exposure and HLA in healthy donors. Background on the study: An early data release held tens of millions of unique TCRs from HLA-typed donors.

Though nominally healthy at sampling, donors likely had unrecorded immune exposures. Primers for the PCR totalled 60 Vbeta and 13 Jbeta. In the original processing: Roughly 10 million shared chains were among around 80 million unique TCR beta chains counted in a later analysis. Produced via immunoSEQ multiplex PCR; TCRdb's table is partial and in-frame only. That table is the source of V, J and clone size, and D and trimming were worked out from the DNA. The data show approximately 210,000 clones, with about four fifths seen just once and about 6.4% held by the top ten. Study-wide points: In vitro assays verified that a few CMV-associated chains recognized CMV antigens specifically.

The source is a man between 40 and 49 years old in good health and CMV-seropositive. The sample consisted of PBMCs. This rearrangement joins TRBV29-1 to TRBJ2-7; 11 nucleotides line up with TRBD1. The CDR3 DNA sequence: TGCAGCGCTAGGACAGGGGGCAACGAGCAGTACTTC. As protein: CSARTGGNEQYF.